This T cell receptor beta chain was documented in a study of blood T cell repertoires in COVID-19. This clone was detected only once. V dropped 4 bases and J dropped 1; count of bases not matched to a gene: 0. Germline CDR1 reads MNHEY; CDR2 reads SVGAGI. The CDR3 sequence is 14 residues long. Those enrolled, adults aged roughly 18 to 89 years, came from about two dozen US areas. The repertoire was sequenced with immunoSEQ multiplex PCR; TCRdb's copy has only in-frame clones and lacks some. Among about 210,000 clones, 85% were seen once, and the ten largest hold 18%. The source material was PBMCs or T cells enriched from blood (not recorded which). This clonotype originated in a man aged 40-49 years who had recovered from COVID-19. J is TRBJ2-2 and V is TRBV6-5, with 7 bases lining up with TRBD2. The CDR3 spells CASSLAGNTGELFF. The CDR3 DNA reads as TGTGCCAGCAGTTTAGCGGGGAACACCGGGGAGCTGTTTTTT.